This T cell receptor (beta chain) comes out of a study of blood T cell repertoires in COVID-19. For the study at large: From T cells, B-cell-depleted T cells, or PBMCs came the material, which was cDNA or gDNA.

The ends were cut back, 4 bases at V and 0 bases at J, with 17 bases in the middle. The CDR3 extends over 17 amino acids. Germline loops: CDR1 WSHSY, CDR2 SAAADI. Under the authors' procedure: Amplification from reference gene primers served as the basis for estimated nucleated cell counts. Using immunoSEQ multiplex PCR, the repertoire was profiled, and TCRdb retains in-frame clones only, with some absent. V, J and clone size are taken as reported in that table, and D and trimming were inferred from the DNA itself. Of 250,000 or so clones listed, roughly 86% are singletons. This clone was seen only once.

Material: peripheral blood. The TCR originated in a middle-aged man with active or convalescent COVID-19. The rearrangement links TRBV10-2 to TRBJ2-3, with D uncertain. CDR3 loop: CASSGRPAAPSTDTQYF. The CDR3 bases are TGCGCCAGCAGTGGGAGACCGGCTGCACCTAGCACAGATACGCAGTATTTT.